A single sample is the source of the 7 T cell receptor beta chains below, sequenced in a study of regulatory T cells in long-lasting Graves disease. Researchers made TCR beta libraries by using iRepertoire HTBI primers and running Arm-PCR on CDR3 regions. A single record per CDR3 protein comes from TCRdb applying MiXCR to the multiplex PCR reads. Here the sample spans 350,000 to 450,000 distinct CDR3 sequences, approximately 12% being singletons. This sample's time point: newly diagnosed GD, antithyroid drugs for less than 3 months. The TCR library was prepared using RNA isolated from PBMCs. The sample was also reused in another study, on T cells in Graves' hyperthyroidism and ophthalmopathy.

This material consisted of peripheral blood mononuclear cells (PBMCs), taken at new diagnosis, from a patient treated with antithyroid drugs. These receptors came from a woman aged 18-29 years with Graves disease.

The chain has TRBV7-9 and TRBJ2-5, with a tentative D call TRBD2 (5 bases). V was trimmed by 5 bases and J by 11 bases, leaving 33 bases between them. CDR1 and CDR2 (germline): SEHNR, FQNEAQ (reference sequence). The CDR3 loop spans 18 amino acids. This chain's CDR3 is CASSRLTRTAAETNEQYF. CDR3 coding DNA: TGTGCCAGCAGCCGACTTACACGGACTGCCGCGGAAACCAATGAGCAGTACTTC.

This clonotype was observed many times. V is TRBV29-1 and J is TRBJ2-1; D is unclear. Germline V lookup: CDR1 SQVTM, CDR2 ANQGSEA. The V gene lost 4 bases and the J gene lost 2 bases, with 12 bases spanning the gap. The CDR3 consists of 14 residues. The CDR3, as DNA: TGCAGCGTTGCCAACGTAGGGACCTACAATGAGCAGTTCTTC. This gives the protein CSVANVGTYNEQFF.

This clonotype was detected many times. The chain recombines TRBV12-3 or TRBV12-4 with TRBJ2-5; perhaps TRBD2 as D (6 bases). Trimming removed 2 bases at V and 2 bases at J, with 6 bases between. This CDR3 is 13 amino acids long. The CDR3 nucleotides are TGTGCCAGCAGTTTACTAGCGCAAGAGACCCAGTACTTC. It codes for CASSLLAQETQYF.

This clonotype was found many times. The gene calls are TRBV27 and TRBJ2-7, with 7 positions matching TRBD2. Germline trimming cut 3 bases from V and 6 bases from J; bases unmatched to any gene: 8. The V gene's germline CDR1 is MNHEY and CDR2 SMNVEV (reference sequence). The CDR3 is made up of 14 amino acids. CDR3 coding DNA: TGTGCCAGCAGTTTTATCACTCAGCGGGGCGAGCAGTACTTC. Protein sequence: CASSFITQRGEQYF.

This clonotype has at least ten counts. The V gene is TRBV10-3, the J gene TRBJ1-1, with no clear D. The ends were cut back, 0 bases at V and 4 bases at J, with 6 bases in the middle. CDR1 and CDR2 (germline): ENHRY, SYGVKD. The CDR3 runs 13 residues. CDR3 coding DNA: TGTGCCATCAGTGAGTCGAGTATCACTGAAGCTTTCTTT. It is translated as CAISESSITEAFF.

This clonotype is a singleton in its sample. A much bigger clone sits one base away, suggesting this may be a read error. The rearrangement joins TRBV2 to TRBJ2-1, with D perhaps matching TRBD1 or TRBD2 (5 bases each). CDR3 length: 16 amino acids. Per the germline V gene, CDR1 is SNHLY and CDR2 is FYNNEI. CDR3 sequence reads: CAIKTGPFGAANGQFF. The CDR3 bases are TGTGCCATCAAAACGGGGCCGTTCGGGGCCGCGAATGGGCAGTTCTTC.

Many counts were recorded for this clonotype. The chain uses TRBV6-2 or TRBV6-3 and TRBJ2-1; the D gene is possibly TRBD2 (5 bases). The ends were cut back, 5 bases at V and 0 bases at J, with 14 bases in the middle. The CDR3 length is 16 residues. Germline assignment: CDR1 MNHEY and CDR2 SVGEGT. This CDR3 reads CASSDIILASYNEQFF. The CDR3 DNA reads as TGTGCCAGCAGTGATATTATCCTAGCCTCCTACAATGAGCAGTTCTTC.